This entry features one T cell receptor (beta chain) sequence. The sorted-subset replicate PCRs were given 150 to 250 ng DNA, which is tens of thousands of T cell genomes. The authors' processing: Without quality scores, immunoSEQ junctional reads could not be filtered like full-length reads. The table came from immunoSEQ multiplex PCR; TCRdb's copy has only in-frame clones and leaves some out. V and J calls and clone size follow that table, whereas D and trimming were derived from the DNA. This sample has approximately 400,000 clones, with about 96% found just once. These data belong to a study of shared clonotypes between healthy human individuals. Only Caucasian adults living in Nashville, Tennessee served as donors. The junction had 5 bases not matched to a gene; V was cut back by 2 bases and J by 5 bases. The CDR3 has 16 amino acids. Germline values: CDR1 MDHEN, CDR2 SYDVKM.

V and J are TRBV28 and TRBJ1-5, with 11 bases identical to TRBD1. The source material was memory CD8+ T cells sorted from blood. Subset of the sample: CD45RO+ cells pooled with CCR7-negative TemRA cells. The sequence was obtained from a man aged 25 to 40 in good health. In DNA form, the CDR3 reads TGTGCCAGCAGTTTAAGGACAGGGGGCGCCGATCAGCCCCAGCATTTT. Translated, it gives CASSLRTGGADQPQHF.